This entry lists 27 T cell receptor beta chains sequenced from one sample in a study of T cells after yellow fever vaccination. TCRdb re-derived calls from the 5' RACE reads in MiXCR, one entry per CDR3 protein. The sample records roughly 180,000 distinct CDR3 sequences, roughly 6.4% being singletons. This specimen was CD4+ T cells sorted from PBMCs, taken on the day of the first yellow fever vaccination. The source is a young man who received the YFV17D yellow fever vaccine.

In DNA, the CDR3 is TGTGCCAGCAGCCCCGAAGTAAACTATGGCTACACCTTC. Protein: CASSPEVNYGYTF. The J gene is TRBJ1-2, the V gene TRBV7-2; D is ambiguous. Trimming removed 5 bases at V and 2 bases at J, with 9 bases between. The CDR3 consists of 13 residues. Germline values: CDR1 SGHTA, CDR2 FQGNSA.

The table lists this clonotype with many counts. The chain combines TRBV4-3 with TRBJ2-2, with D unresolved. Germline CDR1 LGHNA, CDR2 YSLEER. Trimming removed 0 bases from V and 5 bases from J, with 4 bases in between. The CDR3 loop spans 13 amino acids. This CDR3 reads CASSQDMTGELFF. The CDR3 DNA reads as TGCGCCAGCAGCCAAGATATGACCGGGGAGCTGTTTTTT.

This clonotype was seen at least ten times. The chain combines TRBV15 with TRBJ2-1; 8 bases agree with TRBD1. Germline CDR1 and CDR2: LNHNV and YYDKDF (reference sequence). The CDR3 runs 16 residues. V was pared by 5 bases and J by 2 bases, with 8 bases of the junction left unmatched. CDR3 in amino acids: CATSLGSGGPYNEQFF. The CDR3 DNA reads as TGTGCCACCAGCCTAGGGTCAGGGGGCCCCTACAATGAGCAGTTCTTC.

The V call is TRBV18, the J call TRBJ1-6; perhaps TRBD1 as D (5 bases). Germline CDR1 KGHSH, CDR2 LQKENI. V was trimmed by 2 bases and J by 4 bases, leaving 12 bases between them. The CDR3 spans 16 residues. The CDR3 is CASSPSGAEYNSPLHF. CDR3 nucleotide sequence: TGTGCCAGCTCACCAAGTGGGGCGGAATATAATTCACCCCTCCACTTT.

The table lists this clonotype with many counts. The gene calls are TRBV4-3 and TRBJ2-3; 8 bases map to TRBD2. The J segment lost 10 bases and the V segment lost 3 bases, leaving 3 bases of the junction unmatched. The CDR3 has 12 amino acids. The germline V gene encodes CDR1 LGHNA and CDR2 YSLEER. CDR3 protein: CASSQTSEAQYF. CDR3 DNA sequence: TGCGCCAGCAGCCAGACTAGCGAAGCGCAGTATTTT.

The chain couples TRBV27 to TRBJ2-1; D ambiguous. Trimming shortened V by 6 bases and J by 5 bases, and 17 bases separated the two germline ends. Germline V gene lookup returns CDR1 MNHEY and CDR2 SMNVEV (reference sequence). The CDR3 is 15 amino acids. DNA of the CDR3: TGTGCCAGCAGATCTCTTGGCGGAGACAACAATGAGCAGTTCTTC. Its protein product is CASRSLGGDNNEQFF.

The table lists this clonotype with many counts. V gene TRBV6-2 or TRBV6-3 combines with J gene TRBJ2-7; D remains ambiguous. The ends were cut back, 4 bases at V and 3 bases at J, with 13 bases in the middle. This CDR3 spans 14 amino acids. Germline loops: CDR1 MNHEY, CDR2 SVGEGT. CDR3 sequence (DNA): TGTGCCAGCAGTTTCAGGAGCAGAAACTACGAGCAGTACGTC. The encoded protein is CASSFRSRNYEQYV.

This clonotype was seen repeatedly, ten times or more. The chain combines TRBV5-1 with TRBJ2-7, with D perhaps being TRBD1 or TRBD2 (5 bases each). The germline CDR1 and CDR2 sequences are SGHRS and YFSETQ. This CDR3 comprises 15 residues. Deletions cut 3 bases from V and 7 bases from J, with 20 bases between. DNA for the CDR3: TGCGCCAGCAGCTCCGAAGGGGCCACTACGGGGGAGCAGTACTTC. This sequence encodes CASSSEGATTGEQYF.

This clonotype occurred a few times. As DNA, the CDR3 is TGCGCCAGCAGTCAGGTTCGGGGTCGGGAAGAGACCCAGTACTTC. Encoded protein: CASSQVRGREETQYF. The chain couples TRBV23-1 to TRBJ2-5; perhaps TRBD2 as D (5 bases). TRBV23-1 is an ORF for which the function is uncertain. The CDR3 is made up of 15 amino acids. V gave up 3 bases and J gave up 3 bases, with 14 bases separating them.

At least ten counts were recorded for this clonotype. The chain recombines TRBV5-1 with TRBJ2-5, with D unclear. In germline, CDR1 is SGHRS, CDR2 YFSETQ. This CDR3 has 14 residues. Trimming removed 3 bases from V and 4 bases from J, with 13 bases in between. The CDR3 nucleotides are TGCGCCAGCAGCTCGGACCGGCGGAGAGAGACCCAGTACTTC. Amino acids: CASSSDRRRETQYF.

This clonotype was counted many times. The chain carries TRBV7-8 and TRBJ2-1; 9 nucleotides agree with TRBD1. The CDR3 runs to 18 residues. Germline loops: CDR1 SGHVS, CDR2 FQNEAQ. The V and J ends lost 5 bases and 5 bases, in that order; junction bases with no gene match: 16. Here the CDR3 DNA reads TGTGCCAGCAGCCGGAACAGGGGGCAGGGCGGGCTAAACAATGAGCAGTTCTTC. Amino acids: CASSRNRGQGGLNNEQFF.

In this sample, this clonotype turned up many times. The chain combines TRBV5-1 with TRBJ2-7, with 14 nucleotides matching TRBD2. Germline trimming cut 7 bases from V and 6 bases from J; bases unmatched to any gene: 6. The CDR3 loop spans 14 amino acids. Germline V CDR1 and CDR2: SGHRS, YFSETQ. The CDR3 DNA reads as TGCGCCAGCCGAACCGGACTAGCGGGGGGCGAGCAGTACTTC. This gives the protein CASRTGLAGGEQYF.

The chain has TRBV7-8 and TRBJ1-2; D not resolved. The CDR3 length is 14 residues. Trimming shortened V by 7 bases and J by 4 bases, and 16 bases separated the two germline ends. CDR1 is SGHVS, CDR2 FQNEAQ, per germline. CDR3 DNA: TGTGCCAGCACCCCGCGTAGGATCCCCTATGGCTACACCTTC. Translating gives CASTPRRIPYGYTF.

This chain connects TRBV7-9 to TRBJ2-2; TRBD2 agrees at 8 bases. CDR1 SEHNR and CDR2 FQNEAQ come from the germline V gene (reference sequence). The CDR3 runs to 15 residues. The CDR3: CACHTGGANTGELFF. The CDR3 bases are TGTGCATGCCACACGGGGGGGGCCAACACCGGGGAGCTGTTTTTT.

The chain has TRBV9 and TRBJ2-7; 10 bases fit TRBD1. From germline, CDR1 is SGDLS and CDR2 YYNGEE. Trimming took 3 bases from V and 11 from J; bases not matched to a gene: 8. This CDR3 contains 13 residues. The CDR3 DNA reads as TGTGCCAGCAGCGGCCTAGTGGGACAGGGGAAGTACTTC. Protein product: CASSGLVGQGKYF.

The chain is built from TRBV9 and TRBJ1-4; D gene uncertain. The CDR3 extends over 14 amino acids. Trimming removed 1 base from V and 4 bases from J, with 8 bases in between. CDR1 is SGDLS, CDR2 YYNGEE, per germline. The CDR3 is CASSVRSYNEKLFF. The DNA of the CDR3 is TGTGCCAGCAGCGTAAGGTCTTATAATGAAAAACTGTTTTTT.

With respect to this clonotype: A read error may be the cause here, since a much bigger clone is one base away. The CDR3 DNA reads as TGCGCCAGCAGCTTGTCTCGCTTGAACACTGAAGCTTTCTTT. Translating gives CASSLSRLNTEAFF. The V call is TRBV5-1, the J call TRBJ1-1; D gene uncertain. Germline assignment: CDR1 SGHRS and CDR2 YFSETQ. Trimming removed 1 base from V and 0 bases from J, with 7 bases in between. The CDR3 spans 14 residues.

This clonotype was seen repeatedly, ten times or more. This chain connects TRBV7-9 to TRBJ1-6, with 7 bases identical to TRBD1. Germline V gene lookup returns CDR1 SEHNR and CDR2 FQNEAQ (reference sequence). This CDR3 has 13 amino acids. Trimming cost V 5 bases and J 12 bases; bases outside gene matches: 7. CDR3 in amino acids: CASSREGALPLHF. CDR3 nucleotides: TGTGCCAGCAGCCGAGAGGGGGCTTTACCCCTCCACTTT. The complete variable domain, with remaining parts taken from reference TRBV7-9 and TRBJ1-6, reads DTGVSQNPRHKITKRGQNVTFRCDPISEHNRLYWYRQTLGQGPEFLTYFQNEAQLEKSRLLSDRFSAERPKGSFSTLEIQRTEQGDSAMYLCASSREGALPLHFGNGTRLTVT.

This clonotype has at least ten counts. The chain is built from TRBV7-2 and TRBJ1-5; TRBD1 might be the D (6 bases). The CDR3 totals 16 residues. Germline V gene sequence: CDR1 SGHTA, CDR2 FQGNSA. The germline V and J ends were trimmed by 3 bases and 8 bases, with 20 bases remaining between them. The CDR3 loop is CASSFGDTVWLEPQHF. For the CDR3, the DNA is TGTGCCAGCAGCTTCGGGGACACCGTTTGGTTGGAGCCCCAGCATTTT.

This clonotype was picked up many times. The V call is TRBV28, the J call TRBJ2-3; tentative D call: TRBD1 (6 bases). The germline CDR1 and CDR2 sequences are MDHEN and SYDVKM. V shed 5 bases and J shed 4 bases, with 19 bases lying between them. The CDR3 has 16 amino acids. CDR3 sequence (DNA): TGTGCCAGCAGTCTTGGGGGAGAGGGGGTGGCAGATACGCAGTATTTT. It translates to CASSLGGEGVADTQYF.

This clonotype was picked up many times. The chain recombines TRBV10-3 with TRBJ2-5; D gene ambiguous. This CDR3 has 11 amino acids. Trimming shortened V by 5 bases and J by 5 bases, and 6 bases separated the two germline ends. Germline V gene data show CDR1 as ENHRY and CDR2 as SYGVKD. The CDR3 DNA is TGTGCCATCAGTAGCCGGGAGACCCAGTACTTC. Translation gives CAISSRETQYF.

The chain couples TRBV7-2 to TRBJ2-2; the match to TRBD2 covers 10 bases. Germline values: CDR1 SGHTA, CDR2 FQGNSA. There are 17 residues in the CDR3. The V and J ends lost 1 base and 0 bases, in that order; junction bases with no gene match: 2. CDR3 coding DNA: TGTGCCAGCAGCTTAGTTAGCGGGGGGCCGAACACCGGGGAGCTGTTTTTT. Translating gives CASSLVSGGPNTGELFF.

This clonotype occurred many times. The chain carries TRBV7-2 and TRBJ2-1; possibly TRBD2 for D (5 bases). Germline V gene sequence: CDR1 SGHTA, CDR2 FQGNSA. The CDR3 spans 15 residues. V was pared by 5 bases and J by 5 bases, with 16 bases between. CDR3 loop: CASSTASRAHNEQFF. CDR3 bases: TGTGCCAGCAGCACGGCTTCGCGGGCACACAATGAGCAGTTCTTC.

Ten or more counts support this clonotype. CDR3 region: CASSWTSRETQYF. The DNA of the CDR3 is TGTGCCAGCAGTTGGACTAGTCGAGAGACCCAGTACTTC. This rearrangement joins TRBV6-5 to TRBJ2-5, with 7 bases identical to TRBD2. The CDR3 consists of 13 residues. With 4 bases clipped from V and 4 bases from J, the junction kept 3 bases outside the gene matches. Germline V gives CDR1 MNHEY, CDR2 SVGAGI.

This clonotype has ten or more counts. The CDR3 sequence is CASSQESDGRQPQHF. CDR3 coding DNA: TGCGCCAGCAGCCAAGAAAGTGACGGGCGTCAGCCCCAGCATTTT. The chain uses TRBV4-1 and TRBJ1-5; no clear D gene. Germline V gene sequence: CDR1 MGHRA, CDR2 YSYEKL. The CDR3 loop spans 15 amino acids. Deletions cut 0 bases from V and 6 bases from J, with 12 bases between.

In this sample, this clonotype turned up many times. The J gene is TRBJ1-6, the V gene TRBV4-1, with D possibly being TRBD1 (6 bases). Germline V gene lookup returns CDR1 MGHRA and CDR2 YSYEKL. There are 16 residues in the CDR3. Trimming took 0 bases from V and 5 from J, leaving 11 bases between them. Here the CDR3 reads CASSQDRGAHNSPLHF. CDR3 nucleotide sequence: TGCGCCAGCAGCCAAGATCGGGGGGCTCATAATTCACCCCTCCACTTT.

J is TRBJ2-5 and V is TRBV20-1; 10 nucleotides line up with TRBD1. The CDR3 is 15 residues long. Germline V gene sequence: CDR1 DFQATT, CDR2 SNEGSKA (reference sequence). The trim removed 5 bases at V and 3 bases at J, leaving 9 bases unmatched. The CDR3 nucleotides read TGCAGTGCTGGACAGGGGGTGGGGACCGAAGAGACCCAGTACTTC. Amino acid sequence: CSAGQGVGTEETQYF.